This entry describes one T cell receptor beta chain. Its antigen is not yet known. Base qualities are not recorded, but no much larger clone differs from it by a single base. These data are taken from a study of CD8 T cells in Susac syndrome (dated by TCRdb to about 2019). Turning to the overall study: Of the Susac syndrome patients who were sequenced, roughly eight were in clinical remission while more than five had clinically active disease. At blood withdrawal, Susac syndrome patients were either therapy-naive, taking corticosteroids (in some cases with IVIg as well), or taking IVIg alone. The study used repertoire sequencing to test whether antigen drove CD8+ T cell activation and differentiation in Susac syndrome.

Peripheral blood CD8+ and CD4+ T cells from healthy donors, Susac syndrome patients and multiple sclerosis patients were profiled by high-throughput TCR beta sequencing. The Susac syndrome patients fulfilled recently defined diagnostic criteria for either definite or probable disease. Bulk CD8+ and CD4+ T cells were purified by magnetic negative isolation, whereas CD8+ TEMRA cells were enriched by FACS. Blood was collected in EDTA tubes and processed within 24 hours, with PBMCs isolated through density gradient centrifugation. PBMCs intended for TCR sequencing were frozen in liquid nitrogen and were later thawed in a 37 degrees C water bath. Purity of sorted or isolated CD4+, CD8+ and CD8+ TEMRA cells was at least 90%. RNA was extracted with the RNeasy kit and about 0.5 to 1 ug was reverse transcribed using random hexamers. TCR beta CDR3 regions were amplified with the immunoSEQ multiplex PCR assay covering 54 Vbeta and 13 Jbeta segments. PCR amplification bias was corrected using a synthetic template baseline for primer optimization and computational correction. Processing in the source paper ran as follows. Reads were annotated to V, D and J genes per IMGT and analyzed with immunoSEQ Analyzer, keeping only productive sequences. Clonality was calculated as one minus the Shannon entropy normalized by log2 of the number of productive unique sequences. Public and private clones were assessed among the 100 most prevalent clones of each patient and control. Clones were defined as Susac-specific if absent from the healthy and MS cohorts, from around 1,100 published viral clones and from other ImmuneACCESS disease sequences. Using fastp at Q25 and MiXCR, TCRdb reprocessed the public reads and kept productive beta chains. Every CDR3 protein is listed once, alongside the most common genes and DNA of its rows. These V and J calls derive from TCRdb rather than the authors' analysis. The sample table records approximately 74,000 distinct CDR3 sequences; about 93% of these occur just once. Of the sample, 0.5% to 0.65% is held by the ten largest clones.

Summary of the overall study and its limitations: No clonal expansion was detected in the CD4+ T cell repertoire of Susac syndrome patients. The study acknowledged that relatively few individuals were included in the TCR sequencing and HLA analysis.

The sequencing sample was made of CD4+ T cells from PBMCs. The origin of this receptor is a human donor with Susac syndrome.

The DNA is as follows: TGTGCCAGCAGCCTGGGGGGGCGCCAGAACACTGAAGCTTTCTTT. Its protein product is CASSLGGRQNTEAFF. The chain uses TRBV4-2 and TRBJ1-1; a tentative D match to TRBD1 spans 6 bases. From the cysteine up to the phenylalanine, the CDR3 has a length of 15 residues. Of all the DNA, just the CDR3 is kept, 45 bases in frame from base 1. The trim is 4 bases for V and 1 base for J, with a gap of 13 bases between the germline ends. Taken from the germline V gene, the CDR1 and CDR2 loops are LGHNA and YNFKEQ.